These 23 T cell receptor beta chains originate from one sample sequenced in a study of metastatic and nonmetastatic thyroid tumors. With MiXCR, TCRdb reprocessed the PCR reads. The profile shows tens of thousands of clones, 4% to 5% of them singletons. Ahead of thyroid surgery, no patient had received treatment of any kind. The sequenced material came from blood. The receptors were gathered from a female donor with papillary thyroid cancer or a benign thyroid nodule (not recorded which). Some clones in this sample may be carry-over from other donors' samples.

This clone was seen ten or more times. Written as DNA, the CDR3 is TGTGCCAGCAGCTTAAGGCGGGGCAGCACAGATACGCAGTATTTT. It codes for CASSLRRGSTDTQYF. The chain uses TRBV7-3 and TRBJ2-3; TRBD2 is a possible D gene (6 bases). The CDR3 runs to 15 residues. With 1 base removed from V and 0 bases from J, the gap between germline ends came to 8 bases. Germline CDR1 SGHTA, CDR2 FQGTGA.

This chain links TRBV11-3 with TRBJ2-7, with D possibly being TRBD1 or TRBD2 (5 bases each). The CDR3 extends over 16 amino acids. Trimming took off 1 base at V and 0 bases at J, with 13 bases between the two ends. Germline lookup yields CDR1 SGHNT and CDR2 YENEEA. CDR3 residues: CASSLGIGASSYEQYF. The CDR3 bases are TGTGCCAGCAGCTTAGGTATCGGGGCAAGCTCCTACGAGCAGTACTTC.

This clone came up many times. J is TRBJ2-2 and V is TRBV19; TRBD2 matches at 11 bases. This CDR3 has 17 residues. J was trimmed by 1 base and V by 7 bases; bases with no gene match: 8. From germline, CDR1 is LNHDA and CDR2 SQIVND (reference sequence). In nucleotides, the CDR3 is TGTGCCAGTAACCCGGCGGGACTAGCGGAGAACACCGGGGAGCTGTTTTTT. Translated, it gives CASNPAGLAENTGELFF.

The chain is built from TRBV11-3 and TRBJ2-7, with 8 positions matching TRBD2. This CDR3 spans 15 amino acids. The ends lost 6 bases at V and 1 base at J; junction bases unmatched: 8. Germline loops: CDR1 SGHNT, CDR2 YENEEA. The CDR3 is CASRPAGLASYEQYF. The CDR3 DNA reads TGTGCCAGCAGACCCGCCGGACTAGCTTCCTACGAGCAGTACTTC.

This clone was counted a few times. V and J are TRBV19 and TRBJ2-1; 7 bases fit TRBD2. With 3 bases clipped from V and 6 bases from J, the junction kept 5 bases outside the gene matches. Per the germline V gene, CDR1 is LNHDA and CDR2 is SQIVND (reference sequence). The CDR3 length is 14 residues. DNA for the CDR3: TGTGCCAGTAGTATCGGCGGGAGAAGCAATGAGCAGTTCTTC. Amino acid sequence: CASSIGGRSNEQFF.

This clone showed up many times. The genes are TRBV11-3 and TRBJ2-6; TRBD1 agrees at 7 bases. The V and J ends lost 4 bases and 0 bases, in that order; junction bases with no gene match: 9. Germline CDR1 and CDR2: SGHNT and YENEEA. This CDR3 comprises 18 residues. The CDR3 loop is CASSSGQIPISGANVLTF. CDR3 coding DNA: TGTGCCAGCAGCTCGGGACAGATACCTATCTCTGGGGCCAACGTCCTGACTTTC.

A few counts support this clone. The chain employs TRBV5-1 and TRBJ1-1, with D possibly TRBD1 on 5 matching bases. V gave up 3 bases and J gave up 3 bases, with 12 bases separating them. The CDR3 has 14 amino acids. Germline values: CDR1 SGHRS, CDR2 YFSETQ. In DNA, the CDR3 is TGCGCCAGCAGCTGGGGGACCGAGGACACTGAAGCTTTCTTT. It translates to CASSWGTEDTEAFF.

Worth noting for this clone: The junction departs from the called germline gene at one end, perhaps through a read error. V gene TRBV19 combines with J gene TRBJ2-2; D is unresolved. Germline CDR1 reads LNHDA; CDR2 reads SQIVND (reference sequence). CDR3 length: 15 amino acids. CDR3 coding DNA: TGTGCCAGTAGTGCGCCCTTTAAAGCCGCCGGTGAGCTGTTTTTT. This codes for CASSAPFKAAGELFF.

As to this clone: With a much larger clone just one base away, this may be a read error. Different DNA sequences within this sample yield the same CDR3. J is TRBJ2-5 and V is TRBV29-1, with D possibly matching TRBD2 (5 bases). Germline loops: CDR1 SQVTM, CDR2 ANQGSEA. The CDR3 has 13 amino acids. CDR3 DNA: TGCAGCGTTGCGGCTAGCACAAGGGAGACCCAGTACTTT. Protein product: CSVAASTRETQYF. The whole variable domain, remainder taken from reference TRBV29-1 and TRBJ2-5, is SAVISQKPSRDICQRGTSLTIQCQVDSQVTMMFWYRQQPGQSLTLIATANQGSEATYESGFVIDKFPISRPNLTFSTLTVSNMSPEDSSIYLCSVAASTRETQYFGPGTRLLVL.

In its sample, this clone was seen many times. This chain connects TRBV28 to TRBJ1-1, with D unclear. CDR3 size: 16 residues. V dropped 3 bases and J dropped 0 bases, with 14 bases sitting between them. Germline CDR1 reads MDHEN; CDR2 reads SYDVKM. The CDR3 DNA reads TGTGCCAGCAGTTTCGGGAACCTCTATGTGAACACTGAAGCTTTCTTT. This gives the protein CASSFGNLYVNTEAFF.

This clone was detected many times. CDR3: CASKAGAYQETQYF. DNA of the CDR3: TGTGCCAGTAAGGCAGGGGCGTACCAAGAGACCCAGTACTTC. This sequence joins TRBV2 and TRBJ2-5; D may be TRBD1 (6 bases). The CDR3 is 14 amino acids. Germline CDR1 and CDR2: SNHLY and FYNNEI. Between the trimmed V and J ends, which lost 9 bases and 0 bases, there was a span of 14 bases.

V usage is TRBV27 and J usage is TRBJ2-3, with D maybe TRBD1 (6 bases). V lost 6 bases and J lost 2, with 18 bases in between. The germline CDR1 and CDR2 sequences are MNHEY and SMNVEV (reference sequence). The CDR3 is 16 residues long. As DNA, the CDR3 is TGTGCCAGCAGCCCAAGGGACACCCGTATCACAGATACGCAGTATTTT. Its translation: CASSPRDTRITDTQYF.

This clone was picked up many times. The V gene is TRBV6-2 or TRBV6-3, the J gene TRBJ2-4, with TRBD2 matching over 10 bases. The J segment lost 7 bases and the V segment lost 0 bases, leaving 12 bases of the junction unmatched. There are 18 residues in the CDR3. CDR1 and CDR2 (germline): MNHEY, SVGEGT. The CDR3 coding sequence is TGTGCCAGCAGTTACTCGACGGGCACCGGGACTAGCGTGAACATTCAGTACTTC. Translation gives CASSYSTGTGTSVNIQYF.

This clone was seen a handful of times. V is TRBV4-2 and J is TRBJ2-1; D gene unclear. Between the trimmed V and J ends, which lost 6 bases and 7 bases, there was a span of 16 bases. Germline lookup yields CDR1 LGHNA and CDR2 YNFKEQ. This CDR3 comprises 14 residues. CDR3 coding DNA: TGTGCCAGCAGGCAGTGGCCAGAAGGGAATGAGCAGTTCTTC. Protein: CASRQWPEGNEQFF.

In this sample, this clone turned up a few times. The chain uses TRBV15 and TRBJ2-5; 8 bases fit TRBD2. CDR1 and CDR2 (germline): LNHNV, YYDKDF (reference sequence). The junction had 3 bases not matched to a gene; V was cut back by 4 bases and J by 5 bases. This CDR3 is 13 amino acids long. The CDR3 here is CATSTIAGETQYF. The CDR3 DNA is TGTGCCACCAGCACAATAGCGGGGGAGACCCAGTACTTC.

This clone was observed a handful of times. The J gene is TRBJ2-3, the V gene TRBV9; 10 bases are a match to TRBD2. CDR1 is SGDLS and CDR2 is YYNGEE in the germline V gene. Trimming took 5 bases from V and 1 from J; bases not matched to a gene: 1. This CDR3 contains 14 residues. The CDR3 region is CASRGTSGTDTQYF. In DNA, the CDR3 is TGTGCCAGCAGAGGGACTAGCGGCACAGATACGCAGTATTTT.

This clone was counted a few times. This may be a read error: a much more frequent sequence differs by one nucleotide. V and J are TRBV7-3 and TRBJ2-1; D is possibly TRBD2 (6 bases). CDR3 length: 14 amino acids. With 1 base removed from V and 10 bases from J, the gap between germline ends came to 14 bases. Germline CDR1 is SGHTA and CDR2 is FQGTGA. The CDR3 reads CASSLIPSAYEQFF. DNA of the CDR3: TGTGCCAGCAGCTTAATACCTAGCGCATACGAGCAGTTCTTC. Variable domain in full (rest from reference TRBV7-3 and TRBJ2-1): GAGVSQTPSNKVTEKGKYVELRCDPISGHTALYWYRQSLGQGPEFLIYFQGTGAADDSGLPNDRFFAVRPEGSVSTLKIQRTERGDSAVYLCASSLIPSAYEQFFGPGTRLTVL.

This clone has only a few counts. A junction end diverges from the germline sequence, so it may reflect a read error. The chain links TRBV5-1 to TRBJ1-3; D possibly corresponds to TRBD1 (6 bases). There are 16 residues in the CDR3. Germline CDR1 and CDR2: SGHRS and YFSETQ. CDR3 region: CASSTRQDYSGNTIYF. The CDR3 nucleotides read TGTGCCAGCAGCACCCGACAGGACTATTCTGGAAACACCATATATTTT.

The rearrangement joins TRBV6-4 to TRBJ2-3; D is possibly TRBD1 (5 bases). This CDR3 is 13 amino acids long. In germline, CDR1 is MRHNA, CDR2 SNTAGT. V lost 8 bases and J lost 2, with 11 bases in between. CDR3 nucleotide sequence: TGTGCCAGCGGCGCAGGACACACAGATACGCAGTATTTT. Amino acid sequence: CASGAGHTDTQYF.

This clone occurred many times. The V gene is TRBV19, the J gene TRBJ2-6, with D perhaps matching TRBD1 (6 bases). Trimming removed 4 bases at V and 0 bases at J, with 10 bases between. Germline CDR1 and CDR2: LNHDA and SQIVND (reference sequence). CDR3 length: 16 residues. In DNA form, the CDR3 reads TGTGCCAGTAGTACGCAACAGGGCTCTGGGGCCAACGTCCTGACTTTC. This encodes CASSTQQGSGANVLTF.

This rearrangement joins TRBV28 to TRBJ1-5; D unresolved. Germline V CDR1 and CDR2: MDHEN, SYDVKM. CDR3 length equals 14 residues. The germline V and J ends were trimmed by 3 bases and 0 bases, with 6 bases remaining between them. The CDR3 is CASSFIDSNQPQHF. CDR3 in DNA: TGTGCCAGCAGTTTTATAGATAGCAATCAGCCCCAGCATTTT.

In this sample, this clone turned up many times. The V gene is TRBV4-1, the J gene TRBJ2-7; 7 positions agree with TRBD1. V was pared by 3 bases and J by 3 bases, with 5 bases of the junction left unmatched. Germline-derived CDR1 and CDR2 are MGHRA and YSYEKL. The CDR3 length is 14 residues. Here the CDR3 DNA reads TGCGCCAGCAGCCAGGGGACAGCTCACTACGAGCAGTACTTC. As protein: CASSQGTAHYEQYF.

This clone was seen ten or more times. This sequence joins TRBV29-1 and TRBJ2-5, with D hard to call. With 4 bases removed from V and 5 bases from J, the gap between germline ends came to 17 bases. This CDR3 region has 14 residues. The germline CDR1 and CDR2 sequences are SQVTM and ANQGSEA. CDR3 amino acids: CSVVEGVARETQYF. The CDR3 DNA reads as TGCAGCGTTGTAGAAGGTGTAGCCCGGGAGACCCAGTACTTC.